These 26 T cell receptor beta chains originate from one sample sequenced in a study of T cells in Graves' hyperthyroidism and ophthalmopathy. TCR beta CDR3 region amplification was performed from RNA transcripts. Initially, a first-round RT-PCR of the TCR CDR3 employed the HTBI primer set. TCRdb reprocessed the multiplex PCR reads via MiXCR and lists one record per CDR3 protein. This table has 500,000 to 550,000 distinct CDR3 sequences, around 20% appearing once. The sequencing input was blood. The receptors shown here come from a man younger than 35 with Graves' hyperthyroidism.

The CDR3 loop is CSARAQGRDTIYF. The CDR3 DNA sequence: TGCAGTGCTAGAGCCCAGGGTAGGGACACCATATATTTT. This chain joins TRBV20-1 and TRBJ1-3, with a weak D call TRBD1 (5 bases). CDR1 DFQATT and CDR2 SNEGSKA come from the germline V gene (reference sequence). V was pared by 1 base and J by 8 bases, with 12 bases between. This CDR3 has 13 residues.

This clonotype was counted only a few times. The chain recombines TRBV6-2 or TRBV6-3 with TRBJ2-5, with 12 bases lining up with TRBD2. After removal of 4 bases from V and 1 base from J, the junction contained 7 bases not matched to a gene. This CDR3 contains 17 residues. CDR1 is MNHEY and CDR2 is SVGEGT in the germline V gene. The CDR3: CASSLTSGRRAQETQYF. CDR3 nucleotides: TGTGCCAGCAGTTTGACTAGCGGGAGAAGGGCCCAAGAGACCCAGTACTTC.

The DNA for the CDR3 is TGCGCCAGCAGTTTCGACAGGAAAGGAGAGACCCAGTACTTC. It codes for CASSFDRKGETQYF. The rearrangement joins TRBV10-2 to TRBJ2-5, with D maybe TRBD1 (6 bases). The CDR3 spans 14 residues. Deletions cut 5 bases from V and 4 bases from J, with 14 bases between. Germline CDR1 WSHSY, CDR2 SAAADI.

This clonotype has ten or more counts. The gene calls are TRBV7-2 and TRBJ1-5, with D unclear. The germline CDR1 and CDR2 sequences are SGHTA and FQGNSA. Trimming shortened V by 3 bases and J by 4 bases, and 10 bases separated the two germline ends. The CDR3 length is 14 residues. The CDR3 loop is CASSFDGPNQPQHF. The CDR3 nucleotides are TGTGCCAGCAGCTTCGACGGACCTAATCAGCCCCAGCATTTT.

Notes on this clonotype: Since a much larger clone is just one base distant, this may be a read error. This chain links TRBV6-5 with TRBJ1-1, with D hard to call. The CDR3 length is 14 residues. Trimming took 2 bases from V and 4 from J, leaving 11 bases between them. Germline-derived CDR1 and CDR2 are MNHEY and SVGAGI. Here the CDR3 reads CASSYRVEITEAFF. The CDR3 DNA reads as TGTGCCAGCAGTTACAGGGTCGAGATCACTGAAGCTTTCTTT.

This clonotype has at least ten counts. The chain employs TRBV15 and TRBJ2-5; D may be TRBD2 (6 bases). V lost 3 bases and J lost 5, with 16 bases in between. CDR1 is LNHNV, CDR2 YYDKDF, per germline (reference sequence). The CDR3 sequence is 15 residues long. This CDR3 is CATSSRSWRGETQYF. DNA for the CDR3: TGTGCCACCAGCAGCCGAAGTTGGAGGGGCGAGACCCAGTACTTC.

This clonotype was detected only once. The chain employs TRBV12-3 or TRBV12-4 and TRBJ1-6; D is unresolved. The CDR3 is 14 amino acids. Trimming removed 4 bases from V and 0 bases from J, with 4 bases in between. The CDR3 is CASSYNSYNSPLHF. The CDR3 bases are TGTGCCAGCAGTTACAACTCCTATAATTCACCCCTCCACTTT.

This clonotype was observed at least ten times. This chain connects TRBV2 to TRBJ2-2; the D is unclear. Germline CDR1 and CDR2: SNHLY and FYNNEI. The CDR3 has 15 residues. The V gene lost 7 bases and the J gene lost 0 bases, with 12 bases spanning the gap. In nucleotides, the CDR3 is TGTGCCAGCACAAGAGACGCGACGAACACCGGGGAGCTGTTTTTT. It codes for CASTRDATNTGELFF.

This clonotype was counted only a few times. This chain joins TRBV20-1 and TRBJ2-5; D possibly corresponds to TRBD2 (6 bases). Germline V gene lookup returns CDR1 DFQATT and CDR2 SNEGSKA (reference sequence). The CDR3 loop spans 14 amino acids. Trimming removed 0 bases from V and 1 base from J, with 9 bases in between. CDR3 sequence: CSARDAGFQETQYF. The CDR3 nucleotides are TGCAGTGCTAGAGACGCGGGGTTCCAAGAGACCCAGTACTTC.

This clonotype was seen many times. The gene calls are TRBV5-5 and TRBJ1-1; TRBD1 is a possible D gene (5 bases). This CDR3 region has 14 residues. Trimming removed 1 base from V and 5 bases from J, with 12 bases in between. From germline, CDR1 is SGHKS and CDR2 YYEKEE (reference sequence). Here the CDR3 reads CASSLSQGYTEAFF. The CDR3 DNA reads TGTGCCAGCAGCTTGTCTCAGGGATATACTGAAGCTTTCTTT.

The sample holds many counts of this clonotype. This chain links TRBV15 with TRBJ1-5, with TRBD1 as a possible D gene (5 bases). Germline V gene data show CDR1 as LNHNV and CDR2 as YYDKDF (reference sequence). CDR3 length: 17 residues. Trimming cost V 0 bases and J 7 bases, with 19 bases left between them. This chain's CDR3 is CATSRDFGGVGRQPQHF. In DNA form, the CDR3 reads TGTGCCACCAGCAGAGATTTCGGGGGGGTCGGGAGGCAGCCCCAGCATTTT.

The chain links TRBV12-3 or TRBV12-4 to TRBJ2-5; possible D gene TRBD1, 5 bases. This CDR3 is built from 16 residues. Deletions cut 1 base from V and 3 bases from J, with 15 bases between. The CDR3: CASSLGQWMMKETQYF. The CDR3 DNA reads TGTGCCAGCAGTTTAGGACAGTGGATGATGAAAGAGACCCAGTACTTC.

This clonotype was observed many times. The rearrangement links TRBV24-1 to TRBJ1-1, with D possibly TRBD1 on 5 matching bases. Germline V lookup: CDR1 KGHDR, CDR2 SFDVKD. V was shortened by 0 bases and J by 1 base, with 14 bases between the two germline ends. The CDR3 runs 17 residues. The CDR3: CATSDLPLGGSNTEAFF. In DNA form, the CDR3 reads TGTGCCACCAGTGATTTGCCCTTGGGGGGGTCGAACACTGAAGCTTTCTTT.

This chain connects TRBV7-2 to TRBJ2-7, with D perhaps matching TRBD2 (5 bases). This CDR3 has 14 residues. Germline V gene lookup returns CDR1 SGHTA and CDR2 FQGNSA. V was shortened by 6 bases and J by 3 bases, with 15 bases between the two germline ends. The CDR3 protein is CASSRTGELYEQYF. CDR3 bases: TGTGCCAGCAGTCGCACCGGGGAACTCTACGAGCAGTACTTC.

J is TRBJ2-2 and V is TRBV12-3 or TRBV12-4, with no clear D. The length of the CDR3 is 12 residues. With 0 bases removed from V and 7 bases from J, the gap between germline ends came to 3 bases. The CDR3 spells CASSLAYGELFF. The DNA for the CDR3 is TGTGCCAGCAGTTTAGCGTACGGGGAGCTGTTTTTT.

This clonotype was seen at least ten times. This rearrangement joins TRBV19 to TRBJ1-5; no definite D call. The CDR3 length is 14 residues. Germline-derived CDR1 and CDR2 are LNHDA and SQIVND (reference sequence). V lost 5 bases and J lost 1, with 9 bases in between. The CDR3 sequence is CASSGERSNQPQHF. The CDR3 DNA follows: TGTGCCAGTAGTGGAGAAAGGAGCAATCAGCCCCAGCATTTT.

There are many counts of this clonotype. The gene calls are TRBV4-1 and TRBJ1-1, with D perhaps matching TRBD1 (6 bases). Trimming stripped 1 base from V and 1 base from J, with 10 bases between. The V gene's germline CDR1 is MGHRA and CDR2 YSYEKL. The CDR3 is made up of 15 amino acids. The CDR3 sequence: CASSQGWGPNTEAFF. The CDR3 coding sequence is TGCGCCAGCAGCCAAGGGTGGGGGCCGAACACTGAAGCTTTCTTT.

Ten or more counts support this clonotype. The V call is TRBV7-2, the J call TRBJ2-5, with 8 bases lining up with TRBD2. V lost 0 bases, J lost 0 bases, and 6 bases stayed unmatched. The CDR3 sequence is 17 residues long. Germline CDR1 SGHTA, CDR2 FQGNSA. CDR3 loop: CASSLALRGGYQETQYF. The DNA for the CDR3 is TGTGCCAGCAGCTTAGCGCTGCGCGGGGGGTACCAAGAGACCCAGTACTTC.

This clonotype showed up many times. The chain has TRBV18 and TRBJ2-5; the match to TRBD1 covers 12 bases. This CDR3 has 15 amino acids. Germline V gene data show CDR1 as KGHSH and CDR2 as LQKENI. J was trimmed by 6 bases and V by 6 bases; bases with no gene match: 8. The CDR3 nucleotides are TGTGCCAGCTCGAACAGGGGACAGGGGGCAAAGACCCAGTACTTC. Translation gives CASSNRGQGAKTQYF.

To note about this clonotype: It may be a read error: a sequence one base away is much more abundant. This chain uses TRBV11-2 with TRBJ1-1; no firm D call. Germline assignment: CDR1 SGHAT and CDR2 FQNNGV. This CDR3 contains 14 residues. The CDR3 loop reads CASSAPALNTEACF. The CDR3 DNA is TGTGCCAGCAGCGCCCCTGCCCTGAACACTGAAGCTTGCTTT.

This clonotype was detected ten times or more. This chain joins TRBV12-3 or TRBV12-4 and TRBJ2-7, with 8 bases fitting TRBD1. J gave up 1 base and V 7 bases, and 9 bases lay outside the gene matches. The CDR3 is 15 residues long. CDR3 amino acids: CASTAWDRKSYEQYF. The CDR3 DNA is TGTGCCAGCACCGCCTGGGACAGGAAATCCTACGAGCAGTACTTC.

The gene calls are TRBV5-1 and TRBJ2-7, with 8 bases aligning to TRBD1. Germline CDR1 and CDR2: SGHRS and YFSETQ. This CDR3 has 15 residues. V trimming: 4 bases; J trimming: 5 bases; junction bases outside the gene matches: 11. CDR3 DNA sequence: TGCGCCAGCAGCCCCTCCGGGACAGGCCTCCACGAGCAGTACTTC. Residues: CASSPSGTGLHEQYF.

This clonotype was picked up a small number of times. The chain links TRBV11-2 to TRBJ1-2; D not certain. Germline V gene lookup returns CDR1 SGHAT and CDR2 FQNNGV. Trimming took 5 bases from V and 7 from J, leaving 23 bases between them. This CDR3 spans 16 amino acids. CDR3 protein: CASSPHLTRTGGGYTF. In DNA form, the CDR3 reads TGTGCCAGCAGCCCCCACTTGACAAGGACGGGAGGTGGCTACACCTTC. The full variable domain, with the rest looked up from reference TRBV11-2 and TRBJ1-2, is EAGVAQSPRYKIIEKRQSVAFWCNPISGHATLYWYQQILGQGPKLLIQFQNNGVVDDSQLPKDRFSAERLKGVDSTLKIQPAKLEDSAVYLCASSPHLTRTGGGYTFGSGTRLTVV.

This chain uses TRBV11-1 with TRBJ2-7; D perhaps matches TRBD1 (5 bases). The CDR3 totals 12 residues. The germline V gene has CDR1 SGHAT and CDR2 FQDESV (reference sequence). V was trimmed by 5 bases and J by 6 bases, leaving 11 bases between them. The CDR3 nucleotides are TGTGCCAGCAGCACCAGGGTGACCGAGCAGTACTTC. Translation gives CASSTRVTEQYF.

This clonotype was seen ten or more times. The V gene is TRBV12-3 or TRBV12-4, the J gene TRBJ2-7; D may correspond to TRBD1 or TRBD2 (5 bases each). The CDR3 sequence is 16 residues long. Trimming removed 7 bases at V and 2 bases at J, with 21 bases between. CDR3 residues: CASTYRTGGTAYEQYF. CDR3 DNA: TGTGCCAGCACCTACCGGACGGGTGGGACGGCCTACGAGCAGTACTTC.

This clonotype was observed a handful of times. As DNA, the CDR3 is TGTGCCAGCAGGACCAATGGGACAGGGGACCAGCCCCAGCATTTT. Its translation is CASRTNGTGDQPQHF. The V gene is TRBV5-6, the J gene TRBJ1-5; the match to TRBD1 covers 10 bases. The CDR3 loop spans 15 amino acids. Germline assignment: CDR1 SGHDT and CDR2 YYEEEE. Trimming took 5 bases from V and 7 from J; bases not matched to a gene: 9.